Below, one T cell receptor beta chain is given with its context. Its specificity is unknown. The sample is drawn from a study of cytomegalovirus exposure and HLA in healthy donors. Study-wide findings and caveats: Indistinguishable V segments such as TRBV6-2 and TRBV6-3 were excluded.

Germline V gene sequence: CDR1 SGHDT, CDR2 YYEEEE. The V segment lost 4 bases and the J segment 6 bases; nucleotides outside the gene matches: 10. The CDR3 covers 15 residues. The PCR used 60 Vbeta and 13 Jbeta primers. Assay used: immunoSEQ multiplex PCR; TCRdb lists only in-frame clones, some missing. In the table there are some 170,000 clones, more than 80% of which are singletons. The donors were healthy bone marrow donors. The chain carries TRBV5-6 and TRBJ2-3; 8 bases line up with TRBD2. The sequence was collected from a woman between 18 and 29 years old in good health and CMV-seropositive. The source material was PBMCs. CDR3 sequence: CASSTPSGGVDTQYF. The CDR3 DNA follows: TGTGCCAGCAGCACCCCATCGGGGGGGGTGGATACGCAGTATTTT.